This entry features one T cell receptor (beta chain) sequence. This clonotype was seen a handful of times. Its antigen target is currently unknown. No base quality information exists; no much larger clone differs at one position. CDR1 and CDR2 are drawn from the germline V gene: KGHSH, LQKENI. V lost 0 bases and J lost 1 base; the stretch between them is 9 bases long. The CDR3 runs 15 amino acids, cysteine and phenylalanine included. Of all the DNA, just the CDR3 is kept, 45 bases in frame from base 1. Taken with the paper, the label for time point translates to: pre-sensitization, week 0. This specimen's treatment or condition label, per the study, means: therapeutic diphenylcyclopropenone sensitization with weekly scalp DPC. Blood at each patch-test visit was drawn before the patch test was applied. Eligible patients were aged 18 to 70, diagnosed with alopecia, deemed suitable for DPC therapy, and excluded if pregnant. Total RNA was isolated from unfractionated whole blood collected in Tempus Blood RNA tubes.

The library came from RACE. Data came from a NextSeq 500. Library preparation attached unique molecular identifiers to individual cDNA molecules for quantitative, reproducible TCR counting. Each blood RNA sample was used to sequence both TCR alpha and TCR beta chains. In the authors' own workflow: The median number of TCRs per sample was 95,638, ranging from about 23,224 to 690,600. V, J and CDR3 annotation of the TCR reads was performed with the Decombinator software suite. For the PS versus PT1 abundance plots, all samples were subsampled to the same number of TCRs (28,000). TCRs were defined as expanded if absent before sensitization and observed at least eight times at the 2-week time point. The public sequencing data were trimmed at Q25 with fastp and processed into clonotypes with MiXCR by TCRdb, which kept only in-frame beta chains. Rows with one shared CDR3 protein collapse into an entry with the most common genes and DNA. The V and J calls follow TCRdb's processing rather than the paper's. This sample comprises some 60,000 distinct CDR3 sequences, around 11% of them detected only once. The ten largest clones represent 3% to 4.5% of the sample.

This sample is part of a study of human T cells and chemical hapten exposure (dated by TCRdb to about 2021). Notes on the research overall: For sensitization, 2% DPC in acetone was applied to an approximately 2 cm by approximately 2 cm area of upper inner arm skin. Throughout the approximately 22-week study period, patients were also given weekly therapeutic DPC doses on the scalp. Patch testing was done on the upper back using Finn chambers containing 0.01% DPC, and results were scored after 6 days according to International Contact Dermatitis Research Group standards. Most of the patients in the cohort were female, and the cohort covered alopecia areata with under or over 50% scalp involvement, alopecia totalis and alopecia universalis. Libraries were combined into a pool for sequencing, and differences in TCR yield between samples came mainly from small differences in library volumes within the pool. This study followed changes in the peripheral blood TCR repertoire in vivo during primary and secondary sensitization of alopecia patients to the hapten diphenylcyclopropenone (DPC). Blood samples were taken from patients before sensitization (week 0) and then at 2, 6 and about 24 weeks after DPC sensitization. For TCR sequencing, blood came from over 25 alopecia patients at anywhere from one to four time points (pre-sensitization, 2, 6 and 24 weeks). Results and caveats for the whole study, not just this receptor: Repeated subsampling changed both the strength of the expansion versus patch-test correlation and the threshold at which that correlation became significant. DPC sensitization did not change how many TCRs were above 1 in 1000 frequency, and no evidence was found of alterations in global repertoire structure. Alopecia, a presumed autoimmune disease, was present in all patients, so the immune response of the patients might differ from that of healthy individuals. A positive correlation was found between the number of PT1 expanded TCRs and patch test score, with significance reached at thresholds 8, 16 and 32 but not 4. Significantly more large CDR3 similarity clusters were formed by expanded TCRs than by pre-sensitization or healthy control sets, consistent with antigen-driven responses.

Specimen: whole blood, collected in connection with sensitization to the hapten diphenylcyclopropenone (DPC). The source of this sequence is a woman between 35 and 50 years old with alopecia areata. Some clones in this sample may be carry-over from other donors' samples. The sequence joins TRBV18 to TRBJ1-1; the D gene is unclear. The CDR3 protein: CASSPPVARNTEAFF. In nucleotides, the sequence is TGTGCCAGCTCACCACCGGTCGCCAGGAACACTGAAGCTTTCTTT.